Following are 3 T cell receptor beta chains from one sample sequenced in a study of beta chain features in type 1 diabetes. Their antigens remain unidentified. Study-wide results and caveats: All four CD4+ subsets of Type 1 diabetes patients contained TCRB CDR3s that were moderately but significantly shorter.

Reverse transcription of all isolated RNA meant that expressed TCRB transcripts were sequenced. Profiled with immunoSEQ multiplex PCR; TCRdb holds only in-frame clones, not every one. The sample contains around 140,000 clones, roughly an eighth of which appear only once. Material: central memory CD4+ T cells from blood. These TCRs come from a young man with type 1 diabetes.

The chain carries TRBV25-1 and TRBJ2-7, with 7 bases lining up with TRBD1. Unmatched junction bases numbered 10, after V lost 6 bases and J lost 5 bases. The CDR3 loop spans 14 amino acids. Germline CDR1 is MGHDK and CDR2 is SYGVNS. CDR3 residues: CASRETGQLNEQYF. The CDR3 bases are TGTGCCAGCAGGGAGACGGGACAGTTAAACGAGCAGTACTTC.

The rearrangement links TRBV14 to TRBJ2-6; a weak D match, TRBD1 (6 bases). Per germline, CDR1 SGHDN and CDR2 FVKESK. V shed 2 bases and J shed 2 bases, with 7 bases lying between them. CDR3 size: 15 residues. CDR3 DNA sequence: TGTGCCAGCAGCCAACCAGGGGCTGGGGCCAACGTCCTGACTTTC. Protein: CASSQPGAGANVLTF.

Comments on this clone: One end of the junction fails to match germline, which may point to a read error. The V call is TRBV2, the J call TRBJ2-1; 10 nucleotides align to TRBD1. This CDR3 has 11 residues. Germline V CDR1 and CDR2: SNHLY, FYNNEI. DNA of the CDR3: TGTGCCAGCAGTTCCACCGGGACAGGGGTCTTC. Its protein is CASSSTGTGVF.